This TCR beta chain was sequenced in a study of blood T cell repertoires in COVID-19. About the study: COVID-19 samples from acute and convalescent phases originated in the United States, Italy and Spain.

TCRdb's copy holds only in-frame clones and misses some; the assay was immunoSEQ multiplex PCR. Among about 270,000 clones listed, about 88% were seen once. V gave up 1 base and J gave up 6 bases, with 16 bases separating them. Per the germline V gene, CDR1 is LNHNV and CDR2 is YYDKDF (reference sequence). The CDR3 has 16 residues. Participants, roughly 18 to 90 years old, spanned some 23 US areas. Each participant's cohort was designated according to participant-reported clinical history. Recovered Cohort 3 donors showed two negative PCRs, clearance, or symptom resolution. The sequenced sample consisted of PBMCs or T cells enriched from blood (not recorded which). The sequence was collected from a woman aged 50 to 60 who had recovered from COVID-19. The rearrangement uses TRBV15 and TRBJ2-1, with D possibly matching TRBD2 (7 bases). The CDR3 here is CATSRGSGGLGNEQFF. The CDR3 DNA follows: TGTGCCACCAGCAGAGGTTCCGGGGGGCTCGGCAATGAGCAGTTCTTC.